These 20 T cell receptor beta chains were sequenced from one sample in a study of beta chain features in type 1 diabetes. Investigators reverse transcribed all isolated RNA, so they sequenced expressed TCRB transcripts. Produced via immunoSEQ multiplex PCR; TCRdb's table is partial and in-frame only. The sample has fewer than 45,000 clones; approximately 70% are singletons. Study-level results: Moderate but significant shortening of TCRB CDR3s was recorded in all four CD4+ subsets from Type 1 diabetes patients.

These receptors' antigens are unknown. The sequenced material came from Tregs from blood. These TCRs come from a young man with type 1 diabetes. Some clones in this sample may be carry-over from other donors' samples.

J is TRBJ2-2 and V is TRBV5-6, with 8 bases identical to TRBD1. CDR1 is SGHDT and CDR2 is YYEEEE in the germline V gene. J was trimmed by 4 bases and V by 0 bases; bases with no gene match: 5. The CDR3 is made up of 16 amino acids. The CDR3 DNA reads TGTGCCAGCAGCTTGGGAGGGACAGGAATCACCGGGGAGCTGTTTTTT. Protein: CASSLGGTGITGELFF.

The chain carries TRBV20-1 and TRBJ2-5, with a possible D match to TRBD2 (6 bases). TRBJ2-7 explains the end of the DNA better; the J call may be wrong. This CDR3 contains 11 residues. Germline V gene sequence: CDR1 DFQATT, CDR2 SNEGSKA (reference sequence). This CDR3 reads CSASGGYEQYF. The CDR3 nucleotides read TGCAGTGCTAGCGGGGGTTACGAGCAGTACTTC.

This clone was seen only a few times. The chain uses TRBV29-1 and TRBJ2-7; TRBD1 matches 7 bases. This CDR3 has 13 residues. The germline V gene has CDR1 SQVTM and CDR2 ANQGSEA. V lost 6 bases to trimming and J lost 0 bases; unmatched junction nucleotides: 5. This CDR3 reads CSVVRDSSYEQYF. For the CDR3, the DNA is TGCAGCGTCGTAAGGGACAGCTCCTACGAGCAGTACTTC.

The chain carries TRBV5-1 and TRBJ2-2; tentative D call: TRBD2 (7 bases). Germline V gene sequence: CDR1 SGHRS, CDR2 YFSETQ. The CDR3 runs 17 residues. V lost 2 bases to trimming and J lost 2 bases, with 16 bases between them. The CDR3 nucleotides read TGCGCCAGCAGCTTTTCGGGGGGCATCCGCAACACCGGGGAGCTGTTTTTT. Translation: CASSFSGGIRNTGELFF.

The chain carries TRBV10-3 and TRBJ2-5; 7 positions match TRBD1. The J call is uncertain, as TRBJ2-7 better fits the DNA end. The CDR3 is 13 amino acids. Germline loops: CDR1 ENHRY, CDR2 SYGVKD. Here the CDR3 reads CAIKEQGTHEQYF. CDR3 DNA: TGTGCCATCAAGGAACAGGGGACACACGAGCAGTACTTC.

CDR3 residues: CASSAGGYAGELFF. The CDR3 nucleotides are TGTGCCAGCAGCGCTGGGGGGTACGCCGGGGAGCTGTTTTTT. The rearrangement joins TRBV11-2 to TRBJ2-2, with D tentatively TRBD2 (6 bases). This CDR3 spans 14 amino acids. From germline, CDR1 is SGHAT and CDR2 FQNNGV. V lost 5 bases to trimming and J lost 6 bases, with 13 bases between them.

V gene TRBV5-6 combines with J gene TRBJ1-2; D might be TRBD1 (6 bases). CDR1 is SGHDT, CDR2 YYEEEE, per germline. This CDR3 has 15 residues. Trimming removed 3 bases from V and 7 bases from J, with 19 bases in between. CDR3 nucleotide sequence: TGTGCCAGCAGCTCGTCCGCCGGGACAAGAGGTGGCTACACCTTC. Amino acid sequence: CASSSSAGTRGGYTF.

The gene calls are TRBV2 and TRBJ2-3, with 8 positions matching TRBD2. The trim removed 8 bases at V and 1 base at J, leaving 8 bases unmatched. Germline loops: CDR1 SNHLY, CDR2 FYNNEI. This CDR3 spans 15 amino acids. The DNA of the CDR3 is TGTGCCAGCGGACGGCAACTAGCGGGCACAGATACGCAGTATTTT. Protein: CASGRQLAGTDTQYF. Complete variable domain (other parts from reference TRBV2 and TRBJ2-3): EPEVTQTPSHQVTQMGQEVILRCVPISNHLYFYWYRQILGQKVEFLVSFYNNEISEKSEIFDDQFSVERPDGSNFTLKIRSTKLEDSAMYFCASGRQLAGTDTQYFGPGTRLTVL.

The rearrangement uses TRBV4-2 and TRBJ1-6, with 7 bases lining up with TRBD1. The trim removed 3 bases at V and 6 bases at J, leaving 14 bases unmatched. CDR1 is LGHNA and CDR2 is YNFKEQ in the germline V gene. The CDR3 loop spans 18 amino acids. The DNA for the CDR3 is TGTGCCAGCAGCCACGACCGACAGGGAATAGGAGGTAATTCACCCCTCCACTTT. It encodes CASSHDRQGIGGNSPLHF.

The V gene is TRBV15, the J gene TRBJ1-2; TRBD1 might be the D (5 bases). V gave up 3 bases and J gave up 3 bases, with 11 bases separating them. Looked up from germline, CDR1 is LNHNV and CDR2 is YYDKDF (reference sequence). There are 14 residues in the CDR3. The CDR3 protein is CATSRGSRDYGYTF. Written as DNA, the CDR3 is TGTGCCACCAGCAGGGGATCCAGGGACTATGGCTACACCTTC. Filled out from reference TRBV15 and TRBJ1-2, the complete variable domain reads DAMVIQNPRYQVTQFGKPVTLSCSQTLNHNVMYWYQQKSSQAPKLLFHYYDKDFNNEADTPDNFQSRRPNTSFCFLDIRSPGLGDTAMYLCATSRGSRDYGYTFGSGTRLTVV.

This clone has just a few counts. The chain has TRBV29-1 and TRBJ1-1; no reliable D call. The V gene's germline CDR1 is SQVTM and CDR2 ANQGSEA. The germline V and J ends were trimmed by 7 bases and 0 bases, with 12 bases remaining between them. This CDR3 is built from 13 residues. For the CDR3, the DNA is TGCAGCGCCGGGAAGTCCCTGAACACTGAAGCTTTCTTT. This sequence encodes CSAGKSLNTEAFF.

The chain combines TRBV14 with TRBJ2-1; D is uncertain. This CDR3 is 14 amino acids long. Trimming removed 8 bases at V and 7 bases at J, with 18 bases between. The germline CDR1 and CDR2 sequences are SGHDN and FVKESK. As DNA, the CDR3 is TGTGCCAGCCGTCGCGGCGGCGGAACTAATGAGCAGTTCTTC. Amino acids: CASRRGGGTNEQFF.

This clone was observed a few times. The chain recombines TRBV2 with TRBJ1-1; perhaps TRBD1 as D (6 bases). V gave up 3 bases and J gave up 0 bases, with 11 bases separating them. There are 15 residues in the CDR3. Per germline, CDR1 SNHLY and CDR2 FYNNEI. This chain's CDR3 is CASSEVDRLNTEAFF. CDR3 sequence (DNA): TGTGCCAGCAGTGAGGTGGACAGATTGAACACTGAAGCTTTCTTT.

This clone was seen only a few times. The chain joins TRBV6-5 to TRBJ2-3; D gene ambiguous. Germline V gene data show CDR1 as MNHEY and CDR2 as SVGAGI. The CDR3 covers 14 residues. Trimming removed 4 bases from V and 2 bases from J, with 10 bases in between. The CDR3 DNA reads as TGTGCCAGCAGTTGGCAGGCGTCCACAGATACGCAGTATTTT. It codes for CASSWQASTDTQYF.

V is TRBV5-1 and J is TRBJ2-5, with 7 bases lining up with TRBD2. The germline gives CDR1 SGHRS, CDR2 YFSETQ. The J segment lost 5 bases and the V segment lost 0 bases, leaving 7 bases of the junction unmatched. This CDR3 has 15 amino acids. The CDR3 spells CASSLAGGSRETQYF. The CDR3 coding sequence is TGCGCCAGCAGCTTGGCCGGGGGGTCAAGGGAGACCCAGTACTTC.

J is TRBJ2-2 and V is TRBV19; TRBD2 agrees at 10 bases. The trim removed 4 bases at V and 3 bases at J, leaving 2 bases unmatched. The CDR3 extends over 15 amino acids. Germline V CDR1 and CDR2: LNHDA, SQIVND (reference sequence). The CDR3 sequence: CASSTTSGYTGELFF. CDR3 bases: TGTGCCAGTAGTACGACTAGCGGGTACACCGGGGAGCTGTTTTTT.

The rearrangement joins TRBV7-2 to TRBJ2-2; TRBD1 agrees at 7 bases. Germline V lookup: CDR1 SGHTA, CDR2 FQGNSA. Losses at the gene ends were 3 bases for V and 5 bases for J; bases not matched to a gene: 6. The CDR3 length is 15 residues. The CDR3 DNA sequence: TGTGCCAGCAGCTTCAACAGGGGTCGTACCGGGGAGCTGTTTTTT. This gives the protein CASSFNRGRTGELFF.

This chain joins TRBV9 and TRBJ1-6; tentative D call: TRBD1 (5 bases). Germline-derived CDR1 and CDR2 are SGDLS and YYNGEE. V lost 3 bases, J lost 6 bases, and 13 bases lay in between. This CDR3 contains 15 residues. CDR3: CASSAQGRTNSPLHF. The CDR3 DNA is TGTGCCAGCAGCGCCCAGGGCCGGACTAATTCACCCCTCCACTTT.

The genes are TRBV2 and TRBJ2-7; D is possibly TRBD2 (6 bases). The germline V and J ends were trimmed by 1 base and 1 base, with 17 bases remaining between them. CDR1 and CDR2 from the germline V gene are SNHLY and FYNNEI. CDR3 length: 17 residues. The CDR3 DNA is TGTGCCAGCAGTGAAGTAGTGGGGGGATACCATTCCTACGAGCAGTACTTC. It encodes CASSEVVGGYHSYEQYF.

CDR3 sequence reads: CASSPRAGRGTGELFF. Here the CDR3 DNA reads TGTGCCAGCAGCCCCCGGGCAGGCCGGGGGACCGGGGAGCTGTTTTTT. This chain joins TRBV7-3 and TRBJ2-2; D perhaps matches TRBD2 (6 bases). The CDR3 has 16 residues. Trimming pared 5 bases from V and 5 bases from J, leaving 18 bases between. CDR1 and CDR2 (germline): SGHTA, FQGTGA.